The TCR beta chain under discussion was sequenced for a study of human T cells and chemical hapten exposure. The time point was: pre-sensitization, week 0. Treatment given: therapeutic diphenylcyclopropenone sensitization with weekly scalp DPC. Someone pulled total RNA out of unfractionated whole blood. Suited to DPC and affected by alopecia, the donors ranged from 18 to 70 years old. TCRdb itself ran the RACE reads through MiXCR, one entry per CDR3 protein. This table holds tens of thousands of distinct CDR3 sequences, roughly an eighth found once. Trimming shortened V by 1 base and J by 8 bases, and 14 bases separated the two germline ends. Germline CDR1 LGHDT, CDR2 YNNKEL (reference sequence). This CDR3 has 15 residues. This clonotype has more than one count but fewer than ten.

The source is a woman in her thirties or forties with alopecia areata. Some clones in this sample may be carry-over from other donors' samples. The material was whole blood, obtained in connection with sensitization to the hapten diphenylcyclopropenone (DPC). V usage is TRBV3-1 and J usage is TRBJ2-2, with D tentatively TRBD2 (5 bases). CDR3 coding DNA: TGTGCCAGCAGCCAAGGTGCGGAGGCGTTGGGGGAGCTGTTTTTT. It codes for CASSQGAEALGELFF.